Shown below are 21 T cell receptor beta chains from a single sample sequenced in a study of CD8 T cells in Susac syndrome. With random hexamers, about 0.5 to 1 ug RNA was reverse transcribed. TCRdb re-analysed the immunoSEQ multiplex PCR reads in MiXCR, keeping a single row per CDR3 protein. The sample has roughly 130,000 distinct CDR3 sequences, roughly 94% seen once. Sequencing input: CD8+ T cells from PBMCs. These TCRs come from a human donor with Susac syndrome.

This chain links TRBV18 with TRBJ2-1; TRBD1 aligns across 9 bases. With V trimmed by 0 bases and J by 6 bases, 6 bases remained unmatched. Germline loops: CDR1 KGHSH, CDR2 LQKENI. The CDR3 consists of 16 residues. The CDR3 nucleotides read TGTGCCAGCTCACCACCGGACAGGGGTGACGGCAATGAGCAGTTCTTC. Its protein is CASSPPDRGDGNEQFF.

This chain joins TRBV30 and TRBJ2-7, with 15 positions matching TRBD2. The CDR3 contains 17 residues. In germline, CDR1 is GTSNPN, CDR2 SVGIG (reference sequence). V gave up 1 base and J gave up 0 bases; unmatched junction bases: 4. The CDR3 bases are TGTGCCTGGAGTGGCGGACTAGCGGGGGGGCCCTCCTACGAGCAGTACTTC. Amino acid sequence: CAWSGGLAGGPSYEQYF.

This clonotype has a single count. The rearrangement joins TRBV29-1 to TRBJ1-2; no clear D gene. Trimming stripped 4 bases from V and 6 bases from J, with 9 bases between. This CDR3 has 11 amino acids. Germline CDR1 is SQVTM and CDR2 is ANQGSEA. In nucleotides, the CDR3 is TGCAGCGTTGGTGTCAGCGATGGCTACACCTTC. The encoded protein is CSVGVSDGYTF.

The chain has TRBV20-1 and TRBJ1-1; 11 bases are a match to TRBD1. From germline, CDR1 is DFQATT and CDR2 SNEGSKA (reference sequence). The CDR3 loop spans 16 amino acids. V shed 6 bases, J shed 0 bases, and the junction held 9 bases outside the gene matches. The DNA for the CDR3 is TGCAGTGCAGGGACAGGGGGAAGTTTCATGAACACTGAAGCTTTCTTT. Protein sequence: CSAGTGGSFMNTEAFF.

The rearrangement links TRBV6-2 or TRBV6-3 to TRBJ2-7; D is possibly TRBD1 (6 bases). Per germline, CDR1 MNHEY and CDR2 SVGEGT. Trimming took off 8 bases at V and 3 bases at J, with 20 bases between the two ends. This CDR3 spans 15 amino acids. CDR3 nucleotide sequence: TGTGCCAGCTCCGATTCACAGGGTCAGTACTACGAGCAGTACTTC. This encodes CASSDSQGQYYEQYF.

V and J are TRBV3-1 and TRBJ2-1; maybe TRBD1 (6 bases). The CDR3 is 18 residues long. Trimming pared 4 bases from V and 9 bases from J, leaving 28 bases between. Per germline, CDR1 LGHDT and CDR2 YNNKEL (reference sequence). CDR3 DNA sequence: TGTGCCAGCAGCCTACGGTTCCCGGGACACCCAACTAAGGGTGAGCAGTTCTTC. This translates into CASSLRFPGHPTKGEQFF.

The chain uses TRBV12-3 or TRBV12-4 and TRBJ1-4, with 7 bases matching TRBD1. The CDR3 is made up of 13 amino acids. V trimming: 7 bases; J trimming: 8 bases; junction bases outside the gene matches: 7. CDR3 bases: TGTGCCAGCACCCTCCAGGGGGGCGAAAAACTGTTTTTT. The encoded protein is CASTLQGGEKLFF.

The table lists this clonotype with a count of one. The V and J genes are TRBV29-1 and TRBJ2-7; possible D gene TRBD1, 5 bases. Per the germline V gene, CDR1 is SQVTM and CDR2 is ANQGSEA. The CDR3 consists of 13 residues. V was clipped by 7 bases and J by 2 bases, with 15 bases between them. CDR3 region: CSALSTATYEQYF. The CDR3, as DNA: TGCAGCGCCCTATCGACAGCCACCTACGAGCAGTACTTC.

The chain carries TRBV2 and TRBJ2-2, with D possibly TRBD1 on 8 matching bases. CDR3 size: 13 residues. The V gene's germline CDR1 is SNHLY and CDR2 FYNNEI. The V gene lost 9 bases and the J gene lost 4 bases, with 12 bases spanning the gap. CDR3 DNA: TGTGCCAGACAGGGGGAGGGCACCGGGGAGCTGTTTTTT. Residues: CARQGEGTGELFF.

This clonotype was observed once. The chain uses TRBV20-1 and TRBJ2-7, with TRBD2 identical over 13 bases. V was clipped by 5 bases and J by 3 bases; unmatched bases: 7. This CDR3 has 15 amino acids. Germline lookup yields CDR1 DFQATT and CDR2 SNEGSKA (reference sequence). DNA for the CDR3: TGCAGTGCTTTCCTGGGGACTAGCGGGGTCTACGAGCAGTACTTC. Encoded protein: CSAFLGTSGVYEQYF.

The rearrangement joins TRBV5-6 to TRBJ1-2; the D is unclear. Trimming took 3 bases from V and 12 from J, leaving 15 bases between them. Looked up from germline, CDR1 is SGHDT and CDR2 is YYEEEE. The CDR3 has 12 residues. The CDR3: CASSSFGVVDTF. In DNA, the CDR3 is TGTGCCAGCAGCTCCTTCGGGGTCGTGGACACCTTC.

The chain combines TRBV19 with TRBJ1-5; D not resolved. Germline loops: CDR1 LNHDA, CDR2 SQIVND (reference sequence). The CDR3 runs 17 residues. V shed 3 bases and J shed 5 bases, with 20 bases lying between them. The chain's CDR3 is CASSIPEGGLIDQPQHF. As DNA, the CDR3 is TGTGCCAGTAGTATCCCGGAAGGAGGGCTTATCGATCAGCCCCAGCATTTT.

CDR3 region: CASSQDPGSTNEKLFF. The CDR3 coding sequence is TGCGCCAGCAGCCAAGATCCCGGATCTACTAATGAAAAACTGTTTTTT. The chain employs TRBV4-1 and TRBJ1-4; D gene unclear. Germline V CDR1 and CDR2: MGHRA, YSYEKL. Trimming removed 0 bases at V and 2 bases at J, with 10 bases between. CDR3 length: 16 residues.

The chain joins TRBV20-1 to TRBJ2-7, with D unclear. Germline V lookup: CDR1 DFQATT, CDR2 SNEGSKA (reference sequence). V lost 0 bases and J 5 bases, leaving 8 bases between the germline ends. There are 12 residues in the CDR3. For the CDR3, the DNA is TGCAGTGCTAGAGATTACACGGACGAGCAGTACTTC. This translates into CSARDYTDEQYF.

The V call is TRBV9, the J call TRBJ2-3; 7 bases line up with TRBD1. The CDR3 has 17 residues. Germline-derived CDR1 and CDR2 are SGDLS and YYNGEE. The V segment lost 3 bases and the J segment 1 base; nucleotides outside the gene matches: 11. In nucleotides, the CDR3 is TGTGCCAGCAGCGCGAGTTCAGGAACAGGGGGCACAGATACGCAGTATTTT. As protein: CASSASSGTGGTDTQYF.

The CDR3 is CASSQDSGAALNVLTF. In DNA, the CDR3 is TGCGCCAGCAGCCAAGATTCGGGGGCGGCCCTCAACGTCCTGACTTTC. The genes are TRBV4-1 and TRBJ2-6; D may correspond to TRBD1 or TRBD2 (6 bases each). Germline lookup yields CDR1 MGHRA and CDR2 YSYEKL. The CDR3 is 16 residues long. V was pared by 0 bases and J by 9 bases, with 15 bases between.

This chain uses TRBV9 with TRBJ2-5; maybe TRBD2 (6 bases). CDR3 length: 16 residues. Germline values: CDR1 SGDLS, CDR2 YYNGEE. Trimming pared 3 bases from V and 3 bases from J, leaving 18 bases between. CDR3 sequence (DNA): TGTGCCAGCAGCGCCCACCCGGGACTGGGGGAAGAGACCCAGTACTTC. It codes for CASSAHPGLGEETQYF.

The chain links TRBV12-3 or TRBV12-4 to TRBJ1-2; D may be TRBD1 (5 bases). Trimming shortened V by 8 bases and J by 4 bases, and 17 bases separated the two germline ends. This CDR3 region has 14 residues. The CDR3 sequence is CASGHHGGSYGYTF. The CDR3, as DNA: TGTGCCAGCGGACATCATGGAGGGAGCTATGGCTACACCTTC.

The V gene is TRBV25-1, the J gene TRBJ1-1; tentative D call: TRBD1 (5 bases). The CDR3 extends over 16 amino acids. CDR1 is MGHDK, CDR2 SYGVNS, per germline. The germline V and J ends were trimmed by 1 base and 1 base, with 13 bases remaining between them. CDR3 loop: CASSESPTAPNTEAFF. CDR3 DNA: TGTGCCAGCAGTGAATCCCCGACAGCCCCGAACACTGAAGCTTTCTTT. The full variable domain, in which reference TRBV25-1 and TRBJ1-1 provide the parts outside the CDR3, is EADIYQTPRYLVIGTGKKITLECSQTMGHDKMYWYQQDPGMELHLIHYSYGVNSTEKGDLSSESTVSRIRTEHFPLTLESARPSHTSQYLCASSESPTAPNTEAFFGQGTRLTVV.

CDR3 nucleotides: TGTGCCAGCAGTAGGACCGGCCAGGACGATGAGCAGTTCTTC. It yields the protein CASSRTGQDDEQFF. The rearrangement uses TRBV2 and TRBJ2-1; D gene uncertain. CDR1 is SNHLY and CDR2 is FYNNEI in the germline V gene. The CDR3 covers 14 residues. V dropped 5 bases and J dropped 8 bases, with 16 bases sitting between them.

The chain employs TRBV7-9 and TRBJ2-3; 10 bases agree with TRBD1. The V gene end was trimmed by 3 bases and the J gene end by 0 bases; junction bases not matched to a gene: 9. This CDR3 comprises 18 residues. Per the germline V gene, CDR1 is SEHNR and CDR2 is FQNEAQ (reference sequence). The CDR3 sequence is CASSFPGTGAISTDTQYF. CDR3 in DNA: TGTGCCAGCAGCTTTCCAGGGACAGGGGCGATAAGCACAGATACGCAGTATTTT.